The 26 T cell receptor beta chains listed next were all sequenced from one sample in a study of identical twins. TCRdb reanalysed the 5' RACE reads using MiXCR and keeps one entry per CDR3 protein. The profile shows around 650,000 distinct CDR3 sequences, just over 7% of them singletons. This same sample was also taken into another study, of yellow fever vaccine responses in identical twins.

The specimen sequenced was PBMCs. The receptors originated from a woman under 30 in good health.

This clonotype was picked up a small number of times. The rearrangement uses TRBV3-1 and TRBJ2-1, with 10 bases lining up with TRBD2. CDR1 is LGHDT and CDR2 is YNNKEL in the germline V gene (reference sequence). The CDR3 loop spans 15 amino acids. V dropped 4 bases and J dropped 9; count of bases not matched to a gene: 9. For the CDR3, the DNA is TGTGCCAGCAGCCGATCTAGCGGGAGTGAGTCTGAGCAGTTCTTC. This codes for CASSRSSGSESEQFF.

This clonotype has just a few counts. The V call is TRBV7-6, the J call TRBJ2-3, with 7 nucleotides matching TRBD2. V was clipped by 1 base and J by 0 bases; unmatched bases: 19. From germline, CDR1 is SGHVS and CDR2 FNYEAQ. This CDR3 has 21 residues. The CDR3: CASSLVSRSPRDYSSTDTQYF. The CDR3 DNA sequence: TGTGCCAGCAGCTTAGTCTCTCGCTCCCCTCGGGACTACTCTAGCACAGATACGCAGTATTTT.

This clonotype was seen many times. CDR3 region: CASSRPFNEQFF. CDR3 nucleotides: TGTGCCAGCAGCCGTCCGTTTAATGAGCAGTTCTTC. The chain employs TRBV7-9 and TRBJ2-1, with unresolved D. The CDR3 extends over 12 amino acids. Germline loops: CDR1 SEHNR, CDR2 FQNEAQ (reference sequence). Trimming pared 5 bases from V and 7 bases from J, leaving 9 bases between.

The J gene is TRBJ2-3, the V gene TRBV12-3 or TRBV12-4; TRBD1 matches 8 bases. Unmatched junction bases numbered 10, after V lost 3 bases and J lost 5 bases. The CDR3 contains 16 residues. The CDR3 DNA follows: TGTGCCAGCAGTTTCGCGGACAGGGCCCCGCGAGATACGCAGTATTTT. The encoded protein is CASSFADRAPRDTQYF.

V gene TRBV29-1 combines with J gene TRBJ1-1; D is unclear. Germline CDR1 reads SQVTM; CDR2 reads ANQGSEA. CDR3 size: 10 residues. V was shortened by 7 bases and J by 2 bases, with 5 bases between the two germline ends. The CDR3 region is CSGRNTEAFF. CDR3 nucleotides: TGCAGCGGTAGAAACACTGAAGCTTTCTTT.

This clonotype was detected ten times or more. The chain has TRBV12-3 or TRBV12-4 and TRBJ1-3, with D hard to call. Trimming shortened V by 3 bases and J by 0 bases, and 12 bases separated the two germline ends. CDR3 length: 16 residues. This CDR3 reads CASSFYLNPSGNTIYF. The CDR3 DNA reads TGTGCCAGCAGTTTCTACCTAAACCCCTCTGGAAACACCATATATTTT.

This clonotype was picked up many times. The chain joins TRBV28 to TRBJ2-1; D gene ambiguous. There are 16 residues in the CDR3. The germline gives CDR1 MDHEN, CDR2 SYDVKM. Between the trimmed V and J ends, which lost 5 bases and 0 bases, there was a span of 14 bases. DNA for the CDR3: TGTGCCAGCAGTCTTCCGACTTCGAGCTCCTACAATGAGCAGTTCTTC. Its protein product is CASSLPTSSSYNEQFF.

This clonotype came up a few times. This sequence joins TRBV4-1 and TRBJ2-7; TRBD1 is a possible D gene (6 bases). This CDR3 has 14 residues. V was clipped by 4 bases and J by 4 bases, with 14 bases between them. Germline CDR1 reads MGHRA; CDR2 reads YSYEKL. This chain's CDR3 is CASSPPTGRYEQYV. CDR3 nucleotides: TGCGCCAGCAGCCCTCCGACAGGACGATACGAGCAGTACGTC.

The V call is TRBV4-1, the J call TRBJ2-5; TRBD1 matches at 7 bases. The junction had 6 bases not matched to a gene; V was cut back by 4 bases and J by 1 base. CDR3 size: 15 residues. Germline values: CDR1 MGHRA, CDR2 YSYEKL. CDR3 nucleotide sequence: TGCGCCAGCAGCCGGGGACAGAACCTCCAAGAGACCCAGTACTTC. This sequence encodes CASSRGQNLQETQYF.

Only a few counts were recorded for this clonotype. The rearrangement links TRBV12-3 or TRBV12-4 to TRBJ2-5; D may be TRBD2 (6 bases). The V and J ends lost 0 bases and 7 bases respectively, with 12 bases between them. The CDR3 length is 14 residues. CDR3 amino acids: CASSLAEAGGTQYF. For the CDR3, the DNA is TGTGCCAGCAGTTTAGCGGAGGCCGGGGGGACCCAGTACTTC.

J is TRBJ2-3 and V is TRBV7-9; D unclear. The CDR3 loop spans 14 amino acids. V lost 5 bases and J 4 bases, leaving 13 bases between the germline ends. The germline gives CDR1 SEHNR, CDR2 FQNEAQ (reference sequence). CDR3 nucleotide sequence: TGTGCCAGCAGCCCCAATGACCCCCCAGATACGCAGTATTTT. It translates to CASSPNDPPDTQYF.

J is TRBJ1-1 and V is TRBV2, with D possibly matching TRBD1 (6 bases). The CDR3 totals 15 residues. Germline V gene lookup returns CDR1 SNHLY and CDR2 FYNNEI. V lost 4 bases, J lost 7 bases, and 19 bases lay in between. The CDR3 DNA sequence: TGTGCCAGCAGTGGATCACAGGGTCGCCTAGTTGAAGCTTTCTTT. It yields the protein CASSGSQGRLVEAFF.

This clonotype showed up just a few times. The chain joins TRBV5-1 to TRBJ2-7, with a possible D match to TRBD1 (6 bases). Germline CDR1 is SGHRS and CDR2 is YFSETQ. Between the trimmed V and J ends, which lost 3 bases and 1 base, there was a span of 11 bases. The CDR3 has 14 amino acids. CDR3 residues: CASSWDKRSYEQYF. The CDR3 region has the DNA TGCGCCAGCAGCTGGGACAAGCGATCCTACGAGCAGTACTTC.

V and J are TRBV10-2 and TRBJ1-6, with 8 positions matching TRBD1. Looked up from germline, CDR1 is WSHSY and CDR2 is SAAADI. The CDR3 contains 14 residues. V lost 7 bases and J lost 6; bases outside the gene matches: 5. The CDR3 coding sequence is TGCGCCAGCACCTCGACAGGGGCTAATTCACCCCTCCACTTT. Translation gives CASTSTGANSPLHF.

A few counts support this clonotype. The J gene is TRBJ1-2, the V gene TRBV2, with 7 nucleotides matching TRBD1. V shed 6 bases, J shed 4 bases, and the junction held 5 bases outside the gene matches. CDR1 and CDR2 (germline): SNHLY, FYNNEI. The CDR3 runs 13 residues. CDR3 nucleotide sequence: TGTGCCAGCAGGGAGGACAGGCCCTATGGCTACACCTTC. This gives the protein CASREDRPYGYTF.

There are a few counts of this clonotype. The J gene is TRBJ2-2, the V gene TRBV7-9; D call uncertain. CDR1 is SEHNR, CDR2 FQNEAQ, per germline (reference sequence). V was pared by 6 bases and J by 0 bases, with 8 bases between. This CDR3 has 14 residues. The CDR3 reads CASRSRTNTGELFF. The CDR3 bases are TGTGCCAGCAGATCAAGAACGAACACCGGGGAGCTGTTTTTT.

CDR3 residues: CSANPGVQGPYGYTF. The CDR3 DNA sequence: TGCAGTGCTAACCCGGGGGTTCAGGGACCCTATGGCTACACCTTC. V and J are TRBV20-1 and TRBJ1-2; D might be TRBD1 (5 bases). The CDR3 is made up of 15 amino acids. The ends were cut back, 4 bases at V and 4 bases at J, with 19 bases in the middle. Germline V gives CDR1 DFQATT, CDR2 SNEGSKA (reference sequence).

CDR3 nucleotide sequence: TGCGCCAGCAGCCTAGGCAGAAGCGGGATTGGGGAGCAGTACTTC. Its protein is CASSLGRSGIGEQYF. The J gene is TRBJ2-7, the V gene TRBV5-1, with TRBD2 matching over 7 bases. Per germline, CDR1 SGHRS and CDR2 YFSETQ. The ends lost 4 bases at V and 7 bases at J; junction bases unmatched: 14. The CDR3 has 15 amino acids.

V usage is TRBV12-3 or TRBV12-4 and J usage is TRBJ2-2; maybe TRBD2 (5 bases). Trimming cost V 6 bases and J 6 bases, with 11 bases left between them. CDR3 length: 13 residues. The CDR3, as DNA: TGTGCCAGCAGCCCCGGGGTAGCCGGGGAGCTGTTTTTT. Its translation: CASSPGVAGELFF.

This chain links TRBV11-1 with TRBJ2-2, with 11 bases lining up with TRBD1. This CDR3 region has 18 residues. Germline CDR1 is SGHAT and CDR2 is FQDESV (reference sequence). V lost 5 bases to trimming and J lost 6 bases; unmatched junction nucleotides: 14. CDR3 in amino acids: CASSPPTGQGAPAGELFF. The CDR3 nucleotides are TGTGCCAGCAGCCCTCCCACCGGACAGGGGGCGCCGGCCGGGGAGCTGTTTTTT. Using reference TRBV11-1 and TRBJ2-2 for the parts outside the CDR3, the full variable domain is EAEVAQSPRYKITEKSQAVAFWCDPISGHATLYWYRQILGQGPELLVQFQDESVVDDSQLPKDRFSAERLKGVDSTLKIQPAELGDSAMYLCASSPPTGQGAPAGELFFGEGSRLTVL.

This clonotype has only a few counts. This chain joins TRBV12-3 or TRBV12-4 and TRBJ2-3; 9 bases align to TRBD2. V was pared by 2 bases and J by 3 bases, with 12 bases of the junction left unmatched. CDR3 length: 18 amino acids. The CDR3 loop is CASSLLLSSGEATDTQYF. DNA for the CDR3: TGTGCCAGCAGTTTATTACTGTCTAGCGGGGAAGCTACAGATACGCAGTATTTT.

This clonotype occurred many times. J is TRBJ2-1 and V is TRBV5-1, with 11 bases identical to TRBD2. Germline trimming cut 2 bases from V and 4 bases from J; bases unmatched to any gene: 5. The germline CDR1 and CDR2 sequences are SGHRS and YFSETQ. The CDR3 extends over 16 amino acids. CDR3 region: CASSLGGTSGYNEQFF. For the CDR3, the DNA is TGCGCCAGCAGCTTAGGTGGGACTAGCGGATACAATGAGCAGTTCTTC.

The table lists this clonotype with a few counts. This sequence joins TRBV10-1 and TRBJ2-2; maybe TRBD2 (6 bases). This CDR3 has 15 amino acids. V lost 10 bases and J lost 1, with 16 bases in between. Germline V CDR1 and CDR2: WNHNN, SYGVQD (reference sequence). The CDR3, as DNA: TGCGCCACCACCGGAGGAGGGGAGAACACCGGGGAGCTGTTTTTT. As protein: CATTGGGENTGELFF.

The V gene is TRBV28, the J gene TRBJ2-7; TRBD2 aligns across 14 bases. Germline-derived CDR1 and CDR2 are MDHEN and SYDVKM. V was clipped by 3 bases and J by 2 bases; unmatched bases: 3. The CDR3 runs to 16 residues. DNA for the CDR3: TGTGCCAGCAGTTTGGGACTAGCGGGAGCTGCCTACGAGCAGTACTTC. Protein: CASSLGLAGAAYEQYF.

There are a few counts of this clonotype. The chain is built from TRBV2 and TRBJ2-7; D is uncertain. V dropped 3 bases and J dropped 0 bases, with 6 bases sitting between them. The CDR3 totals 13 residues. CDR1 and CDR2 from the germline V gene are SNHLY and FYNNEI. The CDR3 DNA is TGTGCCAGCAGTGATAAGGACTCCTACGAGCAGTACTTC. Translating gives CASSDKDSYEQYF.

This clonotype was picked up many times. The rearrangement uses TRBV4-1 and TRBJ1-4; D is possibly TRBD1 (5 bases). V was cut by 2 bases and J by 0 bases, with 7 bases left in between. CDR1 and CDR2 (germline): MGHRA, YSYEKL. The CDR3 length is 15 residues. The CDR3 region is CASSQPTATNEKLFF. The DNA of the CDR3 is TGCGCCAGCAGCCAACCGACAGCAACTAATGAAAAACTGTTTTTT.